This record looks at one T cell receptor beta chain sequence and its context. Its antigen is as yet unknown. An end of the junction does not agree with germline; a read error may underlie this. Treatment defined: around 19 received Ad26.COV2.S at low or high dose, single or two shots; several received placebo; per-sample allocation not given. The samples date from day 63 after the first vaccine or placebo injection. This sample stems from a study of Ad26.COV2.S vaccination and SARS-CoV-2 variants. Overall study context: Donor allocation was to the COV1001 Ad26.COV2.S trial arm. Study-level findings and limits: Participants given vaccine showed non-spike TCR breadth similar to that of placebo recipients.

The germline CDR1 and CDR2 sequences are MNHEY and SVGAGI. The CDR3 totals 14 residues. The data were produced by immunoSEQ multiplex PCR, yet TCRdb's version contains in-frame clones alone and is incomplete. This repertoire shows roughly 380,000 clones, 85% to 90% found once; its top ten account for about 3.5%. The sample here was peripheral blood, taken in a trial of Ad26.COV2.S vaccine versus placebo. The V call is TRBV6-5, the J call TRBJ1-3; D is possibly TRBD1 (5 bases). This clonotype was obtained from a person aged 18 to 65 who received the Ad26.COV2.S COVID-19 vaccine or a placebo. Here the CDR3 DNA reads TGTGCCAGCAGGCCCCAGGGCCTTGGAGACACCATATATTTT. Translated, it gives CASRPQGLGDTIYF.